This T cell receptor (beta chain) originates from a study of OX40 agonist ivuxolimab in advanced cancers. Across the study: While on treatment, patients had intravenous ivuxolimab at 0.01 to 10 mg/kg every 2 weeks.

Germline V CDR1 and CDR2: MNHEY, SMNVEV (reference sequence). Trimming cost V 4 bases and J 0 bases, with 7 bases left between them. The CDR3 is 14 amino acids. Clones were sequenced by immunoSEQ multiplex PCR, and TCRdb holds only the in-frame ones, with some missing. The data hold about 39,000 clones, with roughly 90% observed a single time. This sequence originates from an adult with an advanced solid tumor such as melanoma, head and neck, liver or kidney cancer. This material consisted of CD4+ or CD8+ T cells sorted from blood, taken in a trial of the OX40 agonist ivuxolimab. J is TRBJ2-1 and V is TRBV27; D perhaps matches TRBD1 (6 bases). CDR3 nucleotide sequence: TGTGCCAGCAGTTGGGGGCTCTCCTACAATGAGCAGTTCTTC. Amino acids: CASSWGLSYNEQFF.